This TCR beta chain was identified during a study of post-analysis software for immune sequencing data. Looking at the study overall: Included courses were relapsing-remitting and secondary progressive multiple sclerosis; progressive-relapsing multiple sclerosis was also included. Points from the study as a whole: Normalized Chao1 diversity was significantly reduced in patients versus controls. Patients carried a handful of TRBV segments more frequently than controls did, and TRBV5-6, TRBV5-1 and TRBV20-1 were among them.

TCR beta libraries were prepared from cDNA with unique molecular identifiers. MiXCR, applied by TCRdb to the PCR reads, yields one record per CDR3 protein. The sample contains hundreds of thousands of distinct CDR3 sequences, roughly half of which appear only once. This clonotype was seen more than once but under ten times. Its antigen is not known. V was shortened by 4 bases and J by 13 bases, with 14 bases between the two germline ends. CDR3 length: 12 residues. In germline, CDR1 is SGHVS, CDR2 FNYEAQ. Sequenced: blood. V usage is TRBV7-6 and J usage is TRBJ2-1, with D tentatively TRBD2 (7 bases). The receptor's source is a girl aged 5-17 years with multiple sclerosis. The CDR3 sequence: CASSSGEGVQFF. CDR3 nucleotides: TGTGCCAGCAGCTCTGGGGAGGGGGTTCAGTTCTTC.